A selection of T cell receptor beta chains follows, all from one sample in a study of T cell clones after liver transplantation. Assay: immunoSEQ multiplex PCR; the TCRdb copy retains only in-frame clones and omits some. This table holds approximately 72,000 clones, roughly 90% found once. The source was CD4+ T cells from blood, collected before liver transplant. Source of these receptors: a human donor who received a liver transplant. CDR3s include the opening cysteine and the closing phenylalanine or tryptophan. D genes are given only for firm matches. Clone size is not always given. Where it is, it says once, few, many or a class for expanded clones.

length,size,D,V,J,CDR3,DNA
15,NA,NA,TRBV5-6,TRBJ2-7,CASSLGGGPTYEQYF,TGTGCCAGCAGCTTGGGGGGGGGCCCCACCTACGAGCAGTACTTC
13,NA,NA,TRBV4-1,TRBJ2-7,CASSSMGGYEQYF,TGCGCCAGCAGTTCGATGGGGGGCTACGAGCAGTACTTC
14,NA,NA,TRBV2,TRBJ2-2,CASREQGPTGELFF,TGTGCCAGCCGTGAACAGGGCCCTACCGGGGAGCTGTTTTTT
14,NA,NA,TRBV5-4,TRBJ2-7,CASSKETGYHEQYF,TGTGCCAGCAGCAAAGAGACAGGATACCACGAGCAGTACTTC
16,NA,TRBD2,TRBV7-2,TRBJ2-1,CASSYPAGGPSNEQFF,TGTGCCAGCAGTTACCCGGCGGGAGGGCCGAGCAATGAGCAGTTCTTC
14,NA,NA,TRBV21-1,TRBJ1-2,CASNISRQPYGYTF,TGTGCCAGCAATATTTCGCGACAGCCCTATGGCTACACCTTC
17,NA,NA,TRBV7-6,TRBJ2-6,CASSLDSLPSGANVLTF,TGTGCCAGCAGCTTAGACAGTCTACCCTCTGGGGCCAACGTCCTGACTTTC
14,NA,TRBD1,TRBV29-1,TRBJ1-3,CSGSTGSSGNTIYF,TGCAGCGGGTCGACAGGGAGCTCTGGAAACACCATATATTTT
15,NA,TRBD1,TRBV2,TRBJ1-4,CASSKTGIGNEKLFF,TGTGCCAGCAGTAAGACAGGGATTGGTAATGAAAAACTGTTTTTT
20,NA,TRBD1,TRBV6-1,TRBJ1-1,CASSERDHRGRTRLNTEAFF,TGTGCCAGCAGTGAAAGGGACCACAGGGGGCGAACCAGATTGAACACTGAAGCTTTCTTT
13,NA,NA,TRBV2,TRBJ2-5,CASSSQGRETQYF,TGTGCCAGCAGTAGCCAGGGACGGGAGACCCAGTACTTC
13,NA,NA,TRBV29-1,TRBJ1-1,CSVNFGGVTEAFF,TGCAGCGTGAACTTCGGGGGCGTCACTGAAGCTTTCTTT
15,NA,TRBD1,TRBV19,TRBJ2-4,CASSTGDGGKNIQYF,TGTGCCAGTAGCACAGGGGATGGGGGCAAAAACATTCAGTACTTC
15,few,TRBD2,TRBV2,TRBJ2-1,CASSAESGSENEQFF,TGTGCCAGCAGTGCGGAGAGCGGGAGTGAAAATGAGCAGTTCTTC
15,NA,NA,TRBV11-3,TRBJ2-1,CASTLAPGGSYEQFF,TGTGCCAGCACCCTCGCCCCTGGGGGGAGTTATGAGCAGTTCTTC
15,NA,NA,TRBV28,TRBJ1-4,CASSPAGGVGEKLFF,TGTGCCAGCAGCCCAGCGGGCGGGGTTGGTGAAAAACTGTTTTTT
17,NA,TRBD2,TRBV5-1,TRBJ2-3,CASSDPSAGGFTDTQYF,TGCGCCAGCAGCGATCCTTCGGCGGGAGGGTTCACAGATACGCAGTATTTT
15,NA,TRBD1,TRBV4-3,TRBJ1-1,CASSHPDRENTEAFF,TGCGCCAGCAGCCACCCCGACAGGGAGAACACTGAAGCTTTCTTT
16,NA,NA,TRBV9,TRBJ1-1,CASSRGLSGGYTEAFF,TGTGCCAGCAGCCGCGGACTGTCCGGGGGGTACACTGAAGCTTTCTTT
16,NA,TRBD1,TRBV6-6,TRBJ1-3,CACLGDRSDSGNTIYF,TGTGCCTGCTTAGGGGACAGAAGTGACTCTGGAAACACCATATATTTT
12,NA,NA,TRBV6-6,TRBJ2-7,CASAPTSYEQYF,TGTGCCAGCGCCCCCACATCATACGAGCAGTACTTC
16,NA,NA,TRBV9,TRBJ2-7,CASSVTEGLSQGEQYF,TGTGCCAGCAGCGTTACGGAGGGACTGTCACAGGGCGAGCAGTACTTC
14,NA,NA,TRBV27,TRBJ2-3,CASSSPPHGSTQYF,TGTGCCAGCAGTTCCCCTCCCCACGGGAGTACGCAGTATTTT
14,NA,NA,TRBV19,TRBJ2-7,CASSIGSNPYEQYF,TGTGCCAGTAGTATCGGCAGCAACCCCTACGAGCAGTACTTC
12,NA,NA,TRBV29-1,TRBJ2-7,CSVVGPATEQYF,TGCAGCGTTGTGGGACCGGCGACCGAGCAGTACTTC
14,few,TRBD1,TRBV11-3,TRBJ1-1,CASSTGQGGTEAFF,TGTGCCAGCAGCACCGGACAGGGAGGCACTGAAGCTTTCTTT
14,NA,TRBD1,TRBV11-3,TRBJ1-1,CASSFGQGNTEAFF,TGTGCCAGCAGCTTCGGACAGGGGAACACTGAAGCTTTCTTT
18,NA,TRBD2,TRBV11-2,TRBJ2-1,CASSLGRLAGGLYNEQFF,TGTGCCAGCAGCTTAGGGCGACTAGCGGGAGGGCTTTACAATGAGCAGTTCTTC
16,NA,TRBD2,TRBV5-6,TRBJ2-3,CASSIIAGGFTDTQYF,TGTGCCAGCAGCATTATAGCGGGAGGGTTCACAGATACGCAGTATTTT
15,NA,TRBD1,TRBV15,TRBJ1-1,CATSRRDRGDTEAFF,TGTGCCACCAGCCGGCGGGACAGGGGAGACACTGAAGCTTTCTTT
15,NA,NA,TRBV28,TRBJ2-7,CASSTGSTSSHEQYF,TGTGCCAGCAGTACCGGATCTACTAGCTCCCACGAGCAGTACTTC
15,once,TRBD2,TRBV6-5,TRBJ2-2,CASKASGIGTGELFF,TGTGCCAGCAAGGCTAGCGGGATTGGTACCGGGGAGCTGTTTTTT
11,NA,NA,TRBV20-1,TRBJ1-2,CSAREGAGYTF,TGCAGTGCTAGGGAAGGGGCTGGCTACACCTTC
14,NA,TRBD1,TRBV10-3,TRBJ2-7,CAIQQDRDFSGQYF,TGTGCCATCCAACAGGACAGGGATTTTTCAGGGCAGTACTTC
15,NA,TRBD2,TRBV6-5,TRBJ2-2,CASSYWGGRTGELFF,TGTGCCAGCAGTTACTGGGGCGGGAGAACCGGGGAGCTGTTTTTT
14,once,NA,TRBV6-6,TRBJ2-7,CASSRTGLPYEQYF,TGTGCCAGCAGTCGGACTGGACTGCCCTACGAGCAGTACTTC
13,NA,NA,TRBV6-5,TRBJ1-1,CASSPGLNTEAFF,TGTGCCAGCAGCCCAGGGTTAAACACTGAAGCTTTCTTT
15,NA,NA,TRBV28,TRBJ2-1,CASSPISGGLNEQFF,TGTGCCAGCAGTCCCATAAGTGGGGGGCTGAATGAGCAGTTCTTC
14,NA,TRBD1,TRBV28,TRBJ1-1,CASSFRGGTTEAFF,TGTGCCAGCAGTTTTAGAGGGGGCACCACTGAAGCTTTCTTT
15,NA,NA,TRBV5-1,TRBJ2-7,CASSLAPGPAYEQYF,TGCGCCAGCAGCTTGGCCCCCGGGCCTGCCTACGAGCAGTACTTC
13,NA,NA,TRBV27,TRBJ2-2,CASSLKPSGELFF,TGTGCCAGCAGTTTAAAGCCTAGCGGGGAGCTGTTTTTT
15,NA,NA,TRBV5-1,TRBJ1-5,CASSFGTDSNQPQHF,TGCGCCAGCAGCTTCGGGACGGATAGCAATCAGCCCCAGCATTTT
14,NA,TRBD2,TRBV7-7,TRBJ2-5,CASSSAGTIETQYF,TGTGCCAGCAGCTCCGCCGGGACTATAGAGACCCAGTACTTC
14,few,NA,TRBV2,TRBJ2-7,CASVSGGLKYEQYF,TGTGCCAGCGTATCGGGGGGCCTAAAGTACGAGCAGTACTTC
17,few,NA,TRBV7-9,TRBJ2-2,CASRLPGLHSLTGELFF,TGTGCCAGCAGGTTACCGGGACTCCATAGCCTCACCGGGGAGCTGTTTTTT
13,NA,TRBD1,TRBV19,TRBJ1-1,CASSDRVGAEAFF,TGTGCCAGTTCGGACAGGGTAGGGGCTGAAGCTTTCTTT
15,NA,NA,TRBV18,TRBJ1-2,CASSLGPDRVPGYTF,TGTGCCAGCTCACTAGGACCGGACCGAGTTCCTGGCTACACCTTC
15,NA,TRBD2,TRBV7-8,TRBJ2-2,CASSLGGTITGELFF,TGTGCCAGCAGCTTGGGCGGGACTATCACCGGGGAGCTGTTTTTT